A single sample is the source of the 14 T cell receptor beta chains below, sequenced in a study of T cells after yellow fever vaccination. TCRdb independently ran MiXCR on the 5' RACE reads; one entry per CDR3 protein. Of some 250,000 distinct CDR3 sequences listed, roughly 4% are singletons. Specimen: PBMCs, collected 15 days after the yellow fever booster vaccination. Every receptor here comes from a young man who received the YFV17D yellow fever vaccine.

This clonotype was picked up a small number of times. The chain uses TRBV20-1 and TRBJ1-5; no definite D call. The V end lost 0 bases, the J end lost 7 bases, and 13 bases lay between the germline ends. This CDR3 is built from 14 residues. Germline CDR1 and CDR2: DFQATT and SNEGSKA (reference sequence). CDR3 in amino acids: CSARDRVGKQPQHF. The CDR3 DNA is TGCAGTGCTAGAGACCGGGTGGGTAAACAGCCCCAGCATTTT.

This clonotype was counted between two and nine times. The chain couples TRBV4-1 to TRBJ1-1, with 9 nucleotides matching TRBD1. V shed 6 bases and J 5 bases; nucleotides not matched to a gene: 10. The CDR3 extends over 15 amino acids. Germline V lookup: CDR1 MGHRA, CDR2 YSYEKL. The CDR3 nucleotides are TGCGCCAGCAGTTCAAAGGGACAGGGAAATACTGAAGCTTTCTTT. As protein: CASSSKGQGNTEAFF.

This clonotype was found many times. This chain uses TRBV27 with TRBJ2-2; D is unresolved. Germline lookup yields CDR1 MNHEY and CDR2 SMNVEV (reference sequence). V lost 5 bases and J lost 6, with 10 bases in between. This CDR3 has 13 residues. CDR3 protein: CASSPLPPGELFF. CDR3 coding DNA: TGTGCCAGCAGTCCCCTTCCCCCCGGGGAGCTGTTTTTT.

This clonotype was found many times. This sequence joins TRBV5-6 and TRBJ2-7, with D possibly being TRBD1 (5 bases). Trimming stripped 3 bases from V and 1 base from J, with 14 bases between. Germline V gene data show CDR1 as SGHDT and CDR2 as YYEEEE. This CDR3 has 15 residues. This CDR3 is CASSSPTELSYEQYF. DNA for the CDR3: TGTGCCAGCAGCTCCCCGACAGAATTATCCTACGAGCAGTACTTC.

The table lists this clonotype with many counts. The gene calls are TRBV12-3 or TRBV12-4 and TRBJ2-1; D not certain. Trimming stripped 3 bases from V and 4 bases from J, with 10 bases between. The CDR3 extends over 14 amino acids. The DNA for the CDR3 is TGTGCCAGCAGTTTCGTCGGAGTATACAATGAGCAGTTCTTC. Its protein is CASSFVGVYNEQFF.

This clonotype was found many times. V usage is TRBV4-3 and J usage is TRBJ2-5; weak D call: TRBD1 (6 bases). Germline values: CDR1 LGHNA, CDR2 YSLEER. Trimming pared 2 bases from V and 0 bases from J, leaving 19 bases between. The CDR3 spans 18 residues. CDR3: CASSQTWGQIQYQETQYF. Here the CDR3 DNA reads TGCGCCAGCAGCCAAACCTGGGGGCAGATCCAATACCAAGAGACCCAGTACTTC.

There are many counts of this clonotype. The J gene is TRBJ2-1, the V gene TRBV5-1, with 7 bases fitting TRBD1. Germline CDR1 is SGHRS and CDR2 is YFSETQ. The CDR3 is 17 residues long. V lost 0 bases to trimming and J lost 0 bases; unmatched junction nucleotides: 6. The CDR3 DNA is TGCGCCAGCAGCTTGGGATTCGGGACAGACTCCTACAATGAGCAGTTCTTC. It translates to CASSLGFGTDSYNEQFF.

At least ten counts were recorded for this clonotype. V usage is TRBV20-1 and J usage is TRBJ2-7; D unclear. Germline-derived CDR1 and CDR2 are DFQATT and SNEGSKA (reference sequence). V was cut by 1 base and J by 5 bases, with 12 bases left in between. The CDR3 is made up of 13 amino acids. The CDR3 DNA reads as TGCAGTGCTAGAGTCCCTAACCCCCACGAGCAGTACTTC. The encoded protein is CSARVPNPHEQYF.

This clonotype was found many times. This rearrangement joins TRBV27 to TRBJ1-5; 9 nucleotides agree with TRBD1. This CDR3 region has 16 residues. Trimming removed 5 bases from V and 2 bases from J; junction bases left unmatched: 7. Germline-derived CDR1 and CDR2 are MNHEY and SMNVEV (reference sequence). CDR3 sequence (DNA): TGTGCCAGCAGTGCGACAGGGGGGTACGGCAATCAGCCCCAGCATTTT. This encodes CASSATGGYGNQPQHF.

In this sample, this clonotype turned up many times. The chain links TRBV20-1 to TRBJ1-1, with D unclear. The CDR3 is 12 amino acids. Germline CDR1 DFQATT, CDR2 SNEGSKA (reference sequence). V was shortened by 0 bases and J by 4 bases, with 6 bases between the two germline ends. The CDR3 reads CSAREALTEAFF. The CDR3, as DNA: TGCAGTGCTAGAGAGGCTCTCACTGAAGCTTTCTTT.

This clonotype was seen at least ten times. The genes are TRBV7-2 and TRBJ1-2; 8 bases fit TRBD1. CDR3 size: 14 residues. Per the germline V gene, CDR1 is SGHTA and CDR2 is FQGNSA. J was trimmed by 4 bases and V by 6 bases; bases with no gene match: 7. DNA for the CDR3: TGTGCCAGCAGTCCACAGGGGGGAACCTATGGCTACACCTTC. As protein: CASSPQGGTYGYTF. Complete variable domain (other parts from reference TRBV7-2 and TRBJ1-2): GAGVSQSPSNKVTEKGKDVELRCDPISGHTALYWYRQSLGQGLEFLIYFQGNSAPDKSGLPSDRFSAERTGGSVSTLTIQRTQQEDSAVYLCASSPQGGTYGYTFGSGTRLTVV.

In this sample, this clonotype turned up many times. CDR3 sequence (DNA): TGTGCCAGCAGCACTAGACAGGGGGTGAACACTGAAGCTTTCTTT. Encoded protein: CASSTRQGVNTEAFF. The chain couples TRBV7-9 to TRBJ1-1; the match to TRBD1 covers 9 bases. The germline CDR1 and CDR2 sequences are SEHNR and FQNEAQ (reference sequence). Germline trimming cut 5 bases from V and 0 bases from J; bases unmatched to any gene: 4. The CDR3 runs to 15 residues.

This clonotype was seen many times. The rearrangement uses TRBV6-2 or TRBV6-3 and TRBJ1-1; D is ambiguous. The germline CDR1 and CDR2 sequences are MNHEY and SVGEGT. The CDR3 length is 14 residues. Trimming removed 0 bases at V and 6 bases at J, with 11 bases between. The CDR3 loop is CASSYSWGTSEAFF. The CDR3 coding sequence is TGTGCCAGCAGTTACTCGTGGGGAACATCTGAAGCTTTCTTT.

Ten or more counts support this clonotype. The genes are TRBV25-1 and TRBJ2-1, with 12 bases fitting TRBD2. Trimming removed 6 bases from V and 9 bases from J; junction bases left unmatched: 12. From germline, CDR1 is MGHDK and CDR2 SYGVNS. The length of the CDR3 is 16 residues. This chain's CDR3 is CASSPNRASGGGEQFF. The CDR3 DNA reads TGTGCCAGCAGCCCCAATCGGGCTAGCGGGGGGGGTGAGCAGTTCTTC. Using reference TRBV25-1 and TRBJ2-1 for the parts outside the CDR3, the full variable domain is EADIYQTPRYLVIGTGKKITLECSQTMGHDKMYWYQQDPGMELHLIHYSYGVNSTEKGDLSSESTVSRIRTEHFPLTLESARPSHTSQYLCASSPNRASGGGEQFFGPGTRLTVL.